Given below is one T cell receptor beta chain in context. These data come from a study of blood T cell repertoires in COVID-19. The CDR3 has 16 residues. Germline values: CDR1 SGHDT, CDR2 YYEEEE. After removal of 3 bases from V and 5 bases from J, the junction contained 10 bases not matched to a gene. The assay was immunoSEQ multiplex PCR, and TCRdb's table has in-frame clones only and misses some. The table has 230,000 or so clones, approximately 88% seen once. The source of this sequence is a middle-aged woman with acute COVID-19. Sequencing input: PBMCs or T cells enriched from blood (not recorded which). The chain links TRBV5-6 to TRBJ2-3; 9 nucleotides agree with TRBD2. In nucleotides, the CDR3 is TGTGCCAGCAGCTGGGATGGCGGGGGGGCAGGAGATACGCAGTATTTT. Amino acid sequence: CASSWDGGGAGDTQYF.